The next 5 T cell receptor beta chains were all read from a single sample in a study of cytomegalovirus exposure and HLA in healthy donors. The PCR had 60 Vbeta and 13 Jbeta primers. TCRdb's table, derived via immunoSEQ multiplex PCR, lists solely in-frame clones and lacks some. The top ten clones hold about 9% of a sample with roughly 120,000 clones, roughly 60% of them seen once. Material for sequencing was PBMCs. The receptor source for this set is a man in his forties in good health and CMV-seropositive.

The chain recombines TRBV5-1 with TRBJ1-6, with 9 bases identical to TRBD1. Germline V gene data show CDR1 as SGHRS and CDR2 as YFSETQ. The CDR3 runs to 15 residues. With 1 base clipped from V and 8 bases from J, the junction kept 4 bases outside the gene matches. CDR3 in amino acids: CASSLPGTGYSPLHF. The CDR3 DNA is TGCGCCAGCAGCTTGCCCGGGACAGGGTATTCACCCCTCCACTTT.

The chain has TRBV19 and TRBJ1-1; 9 bases match TRBD1. This CDR3 spans 16 amino acids. Germline CDR1 and CDR2: LNHDA and SQIVND (reference sequence). V shed 6 bases and J 4 bases; nucleotides not matched to a gene: 12. CDR3 protein: CASRLPGQGLGTEAFF. The CDR3 DNA reads as TGTGCCAGTAGACTACCGGGACAGGGATTGGGCACTGAAGCTTTCTTT.

This chain joins TRBV28 and TRBJ2-2; 7 nucleotides agree with TRBD2. Unmatched junction bases numbered 8, after V lost 3 bases and J lost 7 bases. The CDR3 is made up of 15 amino acids. The germline V gene has CDR1 MDHEN and CDR2 SYDVKM. The CDR3 DNA reads TGTGCCAGCAGTTTTTGGGAGGGGAAAGGCGGGGAGCTGTTTTTT. Translation: CASSFWEGKGGELFF.

A word on this clone: Other nucleotide sequences in the sample specify the same CDR3. The V and J genes are TRBV7-3 and TRBJ2-5, with 7 bases lining up with TRBD2. CDR3 size: 13 residues. J lost 5 bases, V lost 1 base, and 1 base had no gene match. The germline CDR1 and CDR2 sequences are SGHTA and FQGTGA. CDR3 in amino acids: CASSLREGETQYF. CDR3 nucleotides: TGTGCCAGCAGCTTAAGGGAGGGGGAGACCCAGTACTTC.

This clone was observed a single time. V gene TRBV7-2 combines with J gene TRBJ2-7, with 12 bases matching TRBD2. Germline CDR1 reads SGHTA; CDR2 reads FQGNSA. The CDR3 loop spans 16 amino acids. V gave up 4 bases and J gave up 6 bases; unmatched junction bases: 10. The CDR3 here is CASSSAGLAGKGEQYF. CDR3 coding DNA: TGTGCCAGCAGCTCCGCGGGACTAGCGGGTAAGGGCGAGCAGTACTTC.